Sequencing of this T cell receptor (beta chain) was carried out in a study of cytomegalovirus exposure and HLA in healthy donors. Across the whole study: A data release that came early held 80 million or so unique TCRs from HLA-typed donors.

Regarding this clone: What it binds is not known.

Notes on the study in general: For TCR beta chains, V- and J-gene trimming was later linked to a missense DCLRE1C variant.

In the PCR, 60 Vbeta and 13 Jbeta primers were used. Repertoires were generated with immunoSEQ multiplex PCR, while TCRdb's copy carries only in-frame clones and drops some. This table has around 100,000 clones, 65% to 75% appearing once. Specimen: PBMCs. The sequence derives from a woman between 18 and 30 years old in good health and CMV-seropositive.

CDR3 coding DNA: TGTGCCAGCTCACCAGAGGGGGCTGCCGGGGAGCTGTTTTTT. Residues: CASSPEGAAGELFF. The chain employs TRBV18 and TRBJ2-2; 7 nucleotides match TRBD1. The CDR3 has 14 amino acids. The ends lost 2 bases at V and 6 bases at J; junction bases unmatched: 3. Germline loops: CDR1 KGHSH, CDR2 LQKENI.